Listed below are T cell receptor beta chains from one sample, sequenced in a study of vaccination and CD4 T cells after COVID-19. These receptors' antigens are unknown. A single record per CDR3 protein comes from TCRdb applying MiXCR to the PCR reads. This sample has about 4,400 distinct CDR3 sequences, with about 21% found just once. Sequencing input: CD4+ T cells from blood, cultured in vitro. The receptor source for this set is a human donor who had recovered from COVID-19. The CDR3 runs from the conserved cysteine through the conserved F or W. The D gene is left open where the match is weak. Some rows mark clone size as missing; the rest say once, few, many or name a class of expanded clone.

cdr3_length | clone_size | j_call | d_call | v_call | cdr3_aa | cdr3_nt
15 | - | TRBJ1-2 | - | TRBV4-1 | CASSQAATGVYGYTF | TGCGCCAGCAGCCAAGCTGCGACGGGGGTTTATGGCTACACCTTC
12 | few | TRBJ1-1 | - | TRBV6-5 | CASSYAGSEAFF | TGTGCCAGCAGTTACGCTGGCTCTGAAGCTTTCTTT
17 | - | TRBJ2-4 | TRBD2 | TRBV20-1 | CSARIAGGRGAKNIQYF | TGCAGTGCTAGAATAGCGGGGGGGCGAGGAGCCAAAAACATTCAGTACTTC
13 | - | TRBJ1-3 | TRBD1 | TRBV18 | CASSPGQDGTIYF | TGTGCCAGCTCACCTGGACAGGATGGCACCATATATTTT
12 | few | TRBJ1-5 | - | TRBV30 | CAANREGQPQHF | TGTGCCGCAAACAGGGAGGGTCAGCCCCAGCATTTT
17 | - | TRBJ2-3 | TRBD2 | TRBV5-1 | CASSFRLAGGLTDTQYF | TGCGCCAGCAGCTTCCGACTAGCGGGGGGCCTCACAGATACGCAGTATTTT
15 | few | TRBJ2-5 | - | TRBV7-3 | CASSRAGGAGETQYF | TGTGCCAGCAGCCGGGCAGGGGGGGCCGGGGAGACCCAGTACTTC
15 | few | TRBJ2-5 | TRBD2 | TRBV7-8 | CASSLVGGGAETQYF | TGTGCCAGCAGCTTAGTCGGCGGGGGGGCGGAGACCCAGTACTTC
13 | few | TRBJ2-4 | TRBD2 | TRBV6-1 | CASRGTRGDIQYF | TGTGCCAGCAGGGGGACTAGGGGGGACATTCAGTACTTC
13 | few | TRBJ1-5 | - | TRBV6-1 | CAVQQAFGQPQHF | TGTGCCGTGCAACAGGCGTTTGGTCAGCCCCAGCATTTT
15 | once | TRBJ2-6 | - | TRBV11-2 | CASSPTGPGANVLTF | TGTGCCAGCAGCCCCACAGGGCCTGGGGCCAACGTCCTGACTTTC
15 | few | TRBJ2-1 | - | TRBV6-5 | CASSFRALSYNEQFF | TGTGCCAGCAGTTTCAGGGCCCTCTCCTACAATGAGCAGTTCTTC
16 | - | TRBJ2-2 | TRBD1 | TRBV5-8 | CASSYGLQGYAGELFF | TGTGCCAGCAGCTATGGGTTACAGGGGTATGCCGGGGAGCTGTTTTTT
14 | large | TRBJ2-3 | TRBD2 | TRBV25-1 | CASSGTSGLDTQYF | TGTGCCAGCAGTGGGACTAGCGGGCTGGATACGCAGTATTTT
15 | - | TRBJ2-1 | TRBD2 | TRBV12-3/TRBV12-4 | CASSLSGGGGYEQFF | TGTGCCAGCAGTTTAAGCGGGGGGGGTGGGTATGAGCAGTTCTTC
18 | few | TRBJ2-1 | TRBD1 | TRBV14 | CASSQRQGQGAFYNEQFF | TGTGCCAGCAGCCAGCGCCAGGGACAGGGGGCTTTCTACAATGAGCAGTTCTTC
12 | medium-sized | TRBJ2-5 | - | TRBV12-3/TRBV12-4 | CASRHTPGTQYF | TGTGCCAGCAGGCATACTCCTGGGACCCAGTACTTC
14 | medium-sized | TRBJ2-1 | TRBD2 | TRBV20-1 | CSARDMAGRDEQFF | TGCAGTGCTAGAGATATGGCGGGGAGGGATGAGCAGTTCTTC
14 | large | TRBJ1-6 | - | TRBV12-3/TRBV12-4 | CASSLTRDNSPLHF | TGTGCCAGCAGTTTGACGAGGGATAATTCACCCCTCCACTTT
15 | few | TRBJ1-1 | - | TRBV7-9 | CASSLWGSMNTEAFF | TGTGCCAGCAGCTTATGGGGGAGCATGAACACTGAAGCTTTCTTT
13 | - | TRBJ1-1 | TRBD1 | TRBV10-3 | CATFQQGDTEAFF | TGTGCCACATTCCAACAGGGGGACACTGAAGCTTTCTTT
13 | medium-sized | TRBJ1-2 | - | TRBV6-1 | CASSRGQIYGYTF | TGTGCCAGCAGTCGCGGACAGATATATGGCTACACCTTC
14 | few | TRBJ2-1 | - | TRBV18 | CASSPRGGGLEQFF | TGTGCCAGCTCACCACGCGGAGGGGGCCTTGAGCAGTTCTTC
15 | - | TRBJ2-7 | TRBD1 | TRBV15 | CATSPPDRASYEQYF | TGTGCCACCAGCCCACCCGACAGGGCCTCCTACGAGCAGTACTTC
13 | - | TRBJ1-6 | TRBD1 | TRBV7-9 | CASSSTGDSPLHF | TGTGCCAGCAGCTCTACAGGGGATTCACCCCTCCACTTT
11 | few | TRBJ1-1 | - | TRBV20-1 | CSASQNTEAFF | TGCAGTGCTAGTCAGAACACTGAAGCTTTCTTT
13 | medium-sized | TRBJ1-5 | - | TRBV2 | CASATGPNQPQHF | TGTGCCAGCGCGACCGGGCCAAATCAGCCCCAGCATTTT
14 | few | TRBJ2-3 | - | TRBV7-9 | CASSLGVSTDTQYF | TGTGCCAGCAGCTTAGGCGTGAGCACAGATACGCAGTATTTT
15 | - | TRBJ1-1 | - | TRBV7-2 | CASLGGGNMNTEAFF | TGTGCCAGCCTTGGGGGGGGAAACATGAACACTGAAGCTTTCTTT
14 | medium-sized | TRBJ2-1 | - | TRBV4-2 | CASSQDILGYEQFF | TGTGCCAGCAGCCAAGACATCTTGGGCTATGAGCAGTTCTTC
14 | few | TRBJ2-1 | - | TRBV12-3/TRBV12-4 | CASRGDGPYNEQFF | TGTGCCAGCAGGGGGGATGGGCCCTACAATGAGCAGTTCTTC
15 | - | TRBJ2-7 | - | TRBV19 | CASSIGRRQTYEQYF | TGTGCCAGTAGTATCGGTCGCCGGCAGACCTACGAGCAGTACTTC
18 | - | TRBJ1-6 | - | TRBV7-8 | CVSSFRGVGSSYNSPLHF | TGTGTCAGCAGCTTTAGGGGCGTCGGCAGCTCCTATAATTCACCCCTCCACTTT
15 | few | TRBJ1-2 | TRBD1 | TRBV5-1 | CASSTDSGGASGYTF | TGCGCCAGCAGCACTGACTCAGGGGGCGCGAGTGGCTACACCTTC
15 | - | TRBJ2-2 | TRBD1 | TRBV6-1 | CASRGQGANTGELFF | TGTGCCAGCAGGGGACAGGGGGCGAACACCGGGGAGCTGTTTTTT
14 | - | TRBJ1-2 | - | TRBV11-3 | CASSFPAQGKGYTF | TGTGCCAGCAGCTTCCCCGCCCAGGGGAAGGGCTACACCTTC
13 | few | TRBJ2-7 | - | TRBV21-1 | CASSKGRGCEQYF | TGTGCCAGCAGCAAAGGCCGGGGGTGTGAGCAGTACTTC
13 | few | TRBJ2-5 | - | TRBV12-3/TRBV12-4 | CASSYRIIETQYF | TGTGCCAGCAGTTACAGGATCATCGAGACCCAGTACTTC
16 | - | TRBJ2-4 | TRBD1 | TRBV3-1 | CASSRDSILAKNIQYF | TGTGCCAGCAGCCGGGACAGTATCCTAGCCAAAAACATTCAGTACTTC
16 | - | TRBJ2-4 | TRBD1 | TRBV7-9 | CASSLRAGGSGDIQYF | TGTGCCAGCAGCTTAAGGGCAGGGGGCTCTGGGGACATTCAGTACTTC
14 | few | TRBJ2-1 | - | TRBV30 | CAWSPGRRGNEQFF | TGTGCCTGGAGTCCGGGGCGCAGGGGCAATGAGCAGTTCTTC
12 | few | TRBJ1-3 | - | TRBV20-1 | CSARNSGNTIYF | TGCAGTGCCAGAAACTCTGGAAACACCATATATTTT
15 | few | TRBJ1-6 | - | TRBV10-3 | CAISEDGRAGSPLHF | TGTGCCATCAGCGAGGACGGCCGAGCGGGTTCACCCCTCCACTTT